This T cell receptor (beta chain) originates from a study of cytomegalovirus exposure and HLA in healthy donors. For the study at large: From around 180 million T cells, an earlier analysis saw around 120 million unique TCR beta sequences. Study-level results: The listing of about 150 TCR beta chains classed them as cytomegalovirus-associated. In a later analysis, at a false discovery rate of 0.05, 15,000 to 20,000 TCR beta sequences matched HLA alleles.

With regard to this clone: Antigen specificity is unknown.

The V and J ends lost 4 bases and 0 bases respectively, with 9 bases between them. This CDR3 comprises 15 residues. The germline gives CDR1 LGHNA, CDR2 YSLEER. Primers included in the PCR were 60 Vbeta and 13 Jbeta primers. Clones were read by immunoSEQ multiplex PCR, and TCRdb kept only the in-frame ones, dropping some. The sample consists of roughly 190,000 clones, over 75% of them appearing once. The chain couples TRBV4-3 to TRBJ1-4, with D uncertain. The source is a female donor in good health and CMV-seronegative. Sequencing input: PBMCs. The chain's CDR3 is CASSPTLATNEKLFF. The CDR3 DNA sequence: TGCGCCAGCAGCCCCACCTTAGCAACTAATGAAAAACTGTTTTTT.